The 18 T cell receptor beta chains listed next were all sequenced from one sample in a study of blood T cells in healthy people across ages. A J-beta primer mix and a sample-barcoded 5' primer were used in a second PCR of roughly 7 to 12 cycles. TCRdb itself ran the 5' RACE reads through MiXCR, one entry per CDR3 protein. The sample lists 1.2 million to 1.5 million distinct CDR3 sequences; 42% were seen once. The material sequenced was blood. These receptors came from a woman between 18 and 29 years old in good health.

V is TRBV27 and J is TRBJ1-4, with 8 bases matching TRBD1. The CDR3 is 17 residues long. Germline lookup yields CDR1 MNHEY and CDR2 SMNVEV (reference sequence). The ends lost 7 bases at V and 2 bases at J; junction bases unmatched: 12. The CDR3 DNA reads TGTGCCAGCAAACCCTCAGGGGGCGCAGGGACTAATGAAAAACTGTTTTTT. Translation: CASKPSGGAGTNEKLFF. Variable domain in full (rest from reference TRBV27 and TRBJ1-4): EAQVTQNPRYLITVTGKKLTVTCSQNMNHEYMSWYRQDPGLGLRQIYYSMNVEVTDKGDVPEGYKVSRKEKRNFPLILESPSPNQTSLYFCASKPSGGAGTNEKLFFGSGTQLSVL.

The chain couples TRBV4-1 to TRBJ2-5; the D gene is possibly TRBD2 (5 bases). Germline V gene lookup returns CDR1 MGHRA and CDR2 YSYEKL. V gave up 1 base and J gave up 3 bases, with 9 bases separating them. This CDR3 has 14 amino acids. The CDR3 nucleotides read TGCGCCAGCAGCCAAGGGCGGGTTGAAGAGACCCAGTACTTC. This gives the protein CASSQGRVEETQYF.

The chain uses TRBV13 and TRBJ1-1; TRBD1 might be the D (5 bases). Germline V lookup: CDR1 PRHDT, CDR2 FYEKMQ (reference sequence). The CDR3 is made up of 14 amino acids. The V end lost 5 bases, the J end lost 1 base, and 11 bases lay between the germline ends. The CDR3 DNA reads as TGTGCCAGCAGCCGGTGGGGCGAGAACACTGAAGCTTTCTTT. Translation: CASSRWGENTEAFF.

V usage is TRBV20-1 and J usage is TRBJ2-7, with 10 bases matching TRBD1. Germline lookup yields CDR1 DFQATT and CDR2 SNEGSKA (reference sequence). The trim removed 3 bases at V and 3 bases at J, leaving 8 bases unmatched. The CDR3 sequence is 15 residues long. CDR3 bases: TGCAGTGCTAGGAATCTCGGGACAGGGGACTACGAGCAGTACTTC. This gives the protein CSARNLGTGDYEQYF.

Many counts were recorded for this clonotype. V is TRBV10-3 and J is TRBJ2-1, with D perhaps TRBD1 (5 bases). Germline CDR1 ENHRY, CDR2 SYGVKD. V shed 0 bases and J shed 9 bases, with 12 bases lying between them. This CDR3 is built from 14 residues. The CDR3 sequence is CAISESGRESEQFF. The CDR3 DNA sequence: TGTGCCATCAGTGAGTCGGGCAGGGAAAGTGAGCAGTTCTTC.

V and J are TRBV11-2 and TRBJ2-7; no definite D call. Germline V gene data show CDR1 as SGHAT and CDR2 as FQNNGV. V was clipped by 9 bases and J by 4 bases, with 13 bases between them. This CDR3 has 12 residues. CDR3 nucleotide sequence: TGTGCCAGGACTCGATCTCTGTACGAGCAGTACTTC. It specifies CARTRSLYEQYF.

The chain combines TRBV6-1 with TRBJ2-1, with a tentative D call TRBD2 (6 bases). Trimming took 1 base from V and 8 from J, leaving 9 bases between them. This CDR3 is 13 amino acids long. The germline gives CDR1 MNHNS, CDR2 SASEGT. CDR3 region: CASSEVRRDEQFF. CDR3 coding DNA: TGTGCCAGCAGTGAAGTTAGGAGGGATGAGCAGTTCTTC.

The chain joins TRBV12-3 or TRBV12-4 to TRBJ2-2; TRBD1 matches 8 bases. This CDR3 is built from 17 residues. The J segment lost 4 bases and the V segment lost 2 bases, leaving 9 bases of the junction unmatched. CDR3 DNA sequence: TGTGCCAGCAGTTTAATAGGGACAGGCGACGGCACCGGGGAGCTGTTTTTT. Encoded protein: CASSLIGTGDGTGELFF.

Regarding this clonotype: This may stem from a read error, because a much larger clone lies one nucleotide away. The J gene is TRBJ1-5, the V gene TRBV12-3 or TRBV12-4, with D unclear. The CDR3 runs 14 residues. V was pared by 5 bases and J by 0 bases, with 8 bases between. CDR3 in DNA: TGTGCCAGCAGTGTTCGTACTAGCAATCAGCCCCAGCATTTT. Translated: CASSVRTSNQPQHF.

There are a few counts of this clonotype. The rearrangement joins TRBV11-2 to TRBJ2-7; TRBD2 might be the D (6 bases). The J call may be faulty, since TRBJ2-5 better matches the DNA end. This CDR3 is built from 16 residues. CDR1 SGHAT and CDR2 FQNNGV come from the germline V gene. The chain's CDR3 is CASSPYSGTFFETQYF. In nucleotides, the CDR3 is TGTGCCAGCAGTCCCTATTCCGGGACTTTTTTTGAGACCCAGTACTTC.

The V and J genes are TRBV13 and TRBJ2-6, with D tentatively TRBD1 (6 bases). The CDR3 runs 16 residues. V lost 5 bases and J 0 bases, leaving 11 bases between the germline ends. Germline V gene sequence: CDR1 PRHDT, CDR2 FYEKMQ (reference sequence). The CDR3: CASSQRGTSGANVLTF. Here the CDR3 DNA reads TGTGCCAGCAGCCAGAGGGGGACCTCTGGGGCCAACGTCCTGACTTTC.

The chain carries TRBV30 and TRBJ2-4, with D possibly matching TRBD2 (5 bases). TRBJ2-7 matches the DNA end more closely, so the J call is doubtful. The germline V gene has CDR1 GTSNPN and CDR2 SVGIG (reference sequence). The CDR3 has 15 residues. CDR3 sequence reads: CAWSAERSAAYEQYF. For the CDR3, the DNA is TGTGCCTGGAGTGCGGAGCGGTCGGCTGCCTACGAGCAGTACTTC.

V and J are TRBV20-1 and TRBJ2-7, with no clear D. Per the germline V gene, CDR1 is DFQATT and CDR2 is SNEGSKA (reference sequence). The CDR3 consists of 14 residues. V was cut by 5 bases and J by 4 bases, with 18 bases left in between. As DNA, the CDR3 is TGCAGTGCTTGTAGCCCCCAGGACCCTTACGAGCAGTACTTC. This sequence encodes CSACSPQDPYEQYF.

The CDR3 DNA sequence: TGTGCCAGCAGCTCGGGACAGCTGAATTCACCCCTCCACTTT. As protein: CASSSGQLNSPLHF. The V call is TRBV13, the J call TRBJ1-6; 7 positions agree with TRBD1. Germline CDR1 and CDR2: PRHDT and FYEKMQ (reference sequence). The CDR3 sequence is 14 residues long. Losses at the gene ends were 4 bases for V and 7 bases for J; bases not matched to a gene: 4.

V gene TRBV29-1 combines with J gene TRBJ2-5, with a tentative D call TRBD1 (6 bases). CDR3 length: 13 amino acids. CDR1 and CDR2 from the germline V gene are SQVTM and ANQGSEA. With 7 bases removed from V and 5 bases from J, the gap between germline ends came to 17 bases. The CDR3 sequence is CSGSTGFQETQYF. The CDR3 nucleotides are TGCAGCGGCTCCACAGGGTTTCAGGAGACCCAGTACTTC.

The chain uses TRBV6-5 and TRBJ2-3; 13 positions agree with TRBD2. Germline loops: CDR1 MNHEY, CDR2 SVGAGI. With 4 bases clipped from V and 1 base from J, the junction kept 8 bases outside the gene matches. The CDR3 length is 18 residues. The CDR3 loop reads CASSSHQGLAGGTDTQYF. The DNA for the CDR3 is TGTGCCAGCAGTTCACACCAAGGACTAGCGGGGGGCACAGATACGCAGTATTTT.

The CDR3 here is CASSPLTSGRPNEQYF. The CDR3 bases are TGTGCCAGCAGTCCTCTGACTAGCGGGAGACCCAATGAGCAGTACTTC. J is TRBJ2-1 and V is TRBV12-3 or TRBV12-4; TRBD2 agrees at 12 bases. The DNA end is a closer match to TRBJ2-7, so the J assignment may be wrong. The CDR3 covers 16 residues.

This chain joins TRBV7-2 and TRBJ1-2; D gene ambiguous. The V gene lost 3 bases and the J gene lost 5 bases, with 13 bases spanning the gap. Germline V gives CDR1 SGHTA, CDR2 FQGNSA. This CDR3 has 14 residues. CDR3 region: CASSFALDLYGYTF. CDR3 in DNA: TGTGCCAGCAGCTTTGCTCTAGACTTGTATGGCTACACCTTC.